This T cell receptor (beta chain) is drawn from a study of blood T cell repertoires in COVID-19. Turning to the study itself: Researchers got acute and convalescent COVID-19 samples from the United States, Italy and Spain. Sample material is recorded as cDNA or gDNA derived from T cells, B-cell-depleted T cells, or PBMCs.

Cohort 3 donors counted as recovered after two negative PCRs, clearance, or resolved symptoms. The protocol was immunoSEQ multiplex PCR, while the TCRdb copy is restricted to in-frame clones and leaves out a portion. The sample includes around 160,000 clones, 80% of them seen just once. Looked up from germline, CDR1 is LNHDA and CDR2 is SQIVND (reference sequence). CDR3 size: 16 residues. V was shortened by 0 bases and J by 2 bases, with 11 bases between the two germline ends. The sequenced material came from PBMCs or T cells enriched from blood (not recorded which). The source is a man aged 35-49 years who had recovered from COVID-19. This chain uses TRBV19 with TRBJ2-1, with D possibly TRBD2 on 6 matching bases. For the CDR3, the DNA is TGTGCCAGTAGTATAGACCCGGGACTGCCCTACAATGAGCAGTTCTTC. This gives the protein CASSIDPGLPYNEQFF.